The rows below give T cell receptor beta chains drawn from one sample of a study of response to subunit inactivated influenza vaccine. TCRdb fed the RT-PCR reads into MiXCR, producing one record per CDR3 protein. The table records approximately 290,000 distinct CDR3 sequences, 22% of them present only once. Source: PBMCs from blood, taken approximately 20 months after vaccination. The source of these receptors is a man aged 50 to 75 who received an inactivated influenza vaccine. Each CDR3 is given with its conserved first and last residue. The order of the fields is clone size, D gene, J gene, V gene, CDR3 DNA, CDR3 protein. D genes are given only for firm matches. Some rows have no size entry. The others give once, few or many, or a class for an expanded clone.

size: few; D: TRBD1; J: TRBJ1-5; V: TRBV25-1; DNA: TGTGCCAGCAGTGAGACAGGGTTGCATCAGCCCCAGCATTTT; CDR3: CASSETGLHQPQHF
size: NA; D: TRBD1; J: TRBJ2-7; V: TRBV4-3; DNA: TGCGCCAGCAGCCAAAGGACAGGGTTGGCCTACGAGCAGTACTTC; CDR3: CASSQRTGLAYEQYF
size: few; D: NA; J: TRBJ2-1; V: TRBV20-1; DNA: TGCAGTGCCACTCTAGCCTTCGGCGTTTATGAGCAGTTCTTC; CDR3: CSATLAFGVYEQFF
size: NA; D: NA; J: TRBJ2-1; V: TRBV7-8; DNA: TGTGCCAGCAGCTTCCTGGATGAGCAGTTCTTC; CDR3: CASSFLDEQFF
size: few; D: NA; J: TRBJ1-1; V: TRBV30; DNA: TGTGCCTGGATGTGGGGAATGAACACTGAAGCTTTCTTT; CDR3: CAWMWGMNTEAFF
size: NA; D: NA; J: TRBJ1-3; V: TRBV4-2; DNA: TGTGCCAGCAGCCAAAGCGTTCCATTCTCTGGAAACACCATATATTTT; CDR3: CASSQSVPFSGNTIYF
size: NA; D: NA; J: TRBJ1-2; V: TRBV21-1; DNA: TGTGCCAGCAGCCGGGGCAGGGGTAACTATGGCTACACCTTC; CDR3: CASSRGRGNYGYTF
size: few; D: NA; J: TRBJ1-6; V: TRBV4-1; DNA: TGCGCCAGCAGCCAAGTAACCGGGAATTCACCCCTCCACTTT; CDR3: CASSQVTGNSPLHF
size: NA; D: TRBD1; J: TRBJ1-2; V: TRBV20-1; DNA: TGCAGTGCTAGTACCACCGCCCAGGGACAGATCTATGGCTACACCTTC; CDR3: CSASTTAQGQIYGYTF
size: few; D: TRBD1; J: TRBJ1-1; V: TRBV30; DNA: TGTGCCCGGGCAGGGGGCGCGAGGAACACTGAAGCTTTCTTT; CDR3: CARAGGARNTEAFF
size: once; D: NA; J: TRBJ1-1; V: TRBV4-1; DNA: TGCGCCAGCAGCCACCCCCTCCGGAGGGGGACTGAAGCTTTCTTT; CDR3: CASSHPLRRGTEAFF
size: NA; D: NA; J: TRBJ2-3; V: TRBV7-2; DNA: TGTGCCAGCAGCTTCATAGTGAGTAGCACAGATACGCAGTATTTT; CDR3: CASSFIVSSTDTQYF
size: once; D: TRBD1; J: TRBJ2-1; V: TRBV10-3; DNA: TGTGCCGCGTCCGGGACAGGTTCCTACAATGAGCAGTTCTTC; CDR3: CAASGTGSYNEQFF
size: NA; D: NA; J: TRBJ1-1; V: TRBV4-2; DNA: TGTGCCAGCAGCCCCCTTGCGGGAACGACTGAAGCTTTCTTT; CDR3: CASSPLAGTTEAFF
size: NA; D: NA; J: TRBJ2-2; V: TRBV28; DNA: TGTGCCAGCAGTTCCTGGGACGGAAACACCGGGGAGCTGTTTTTT; CDR3: CASSSWDGNTGELFF
size: NA; D: NA; J: TRBJ2-1; V: TRBV4-3; DNA: TGCGCCAGCAGCCAAAACGTCAACAATGAGCAGTTCTTC; CDR3: CASSQNVNNEQFF
size: few; D: NA; J: TRBJ1-6; V: TRBV7-3; DNA: TGTGCCAGCAGCTTGACTGTTCTCAGGCAGTCTTATTCACCCCTCCACTTT; CDR3: CASSLTVLRQSYSPLHF
size: NA; D: NA; J: TRBJ1-1; V: TRBV12-3/TRBV12-4; DNA: TGTGCCAGCAGCCTCGCGGAAGTTTGGACTGAAGCTTTCTTT; CDR3: CASSLAEVWTEAFF
size: few; D: TRBD2; J: TRBJ2-3; V: TRBV7-2; DNA: TGTGCCAGCAGCTTAGTGGTGGCTAGCGGATCAGATACGCAGTATTTT; CDR3: CASSLVVASGSDTQYF
size: few; D: NA; J: TRBJ1-6; V: TRBV20-1; DNA: TGCAGTGCTAGAGATCCCCTGACGGGGAATTCACCCCTCCACTTT; CDR3: CSARDPLTGNSPLHF
size: few; D: NA; J: TRBJ1-2; V: TRBV29-1; DNA: TGCAGCGTTCCTGGGGGCGGGGACTATGGCTACACCTTC; CDR3: CSVPGGGDYGYTF
size: few; D: TRBD1; J: TRBJ1-1; V: TRBV20-1; DNA: TGCAGTGCTCGACAGGGGCCCATGAACACTGAAGCTTTCTTT; CDR3: CSARQGPMNTEAFF
size: many; D: NA; J: TRBJ1-5; V: TRBV12-3/TRBV12-4; DNA: TGTGCCAGCAGCGCGAGAAGCGATCAGCCCCAGCATTTT; CDR3: CASSARSDQPQHF
size: NA; D: TRBD2; J: TRBJ2-7; V: TRBV20-1; DNA: TGCAGTGCTAGAGAAATGAGACTAGCGGACACCTACGAGCAGTACTTC; CDR3: CSAREMRLADTYEQYF
size: NA; D: TRBD1; J: TRBJ2-5; V: TRBV7-2; DNA: TGTGCCAGCAGTCCACAGGGGCGGTTGGAGACCCAGTACTTC; CDR3: CASSPQGRLETQYF
size: few; D: TRBD1; J: TRBJ1-2; V: TRBV7-2; DNA: TGTGCCAGCAGCTTAGCGACAGGGGGACGCTATGGCTACACCTTC; CDR3: CASSLATGGRYGYTF
size: few; D: NA; J: TRBJ2-4; V: TRBV3-1; DNA: TGTGCCAGCAGCCAAGGGGCCGGCGGAAACATTCAGTACTTC; CDR3: CASSQGAGGNIQYF
size: NA; D: NA; J: TRBJ1-1; V: TRBV28; DNA: TGTGCCAGCAGTTTCGAAGTGAACACTGAAGCTTTCTTT; CDR3: CASSFEVNTEAFF
size: few; D: NA; J: TRBJ1-3; V: TRBV15; DNA: TGTGCCACCAGCGCCTGGGGAAACACCATATATTTT; CDR3: CATSAWGNTIYF
size: NA; D: TRBD1; J: TRBJ1-2; V: TRBV12-3/TRBV12-4; DNA: TGTGCCTCCCAAAGGGGGCATACTAACTATGGCTACACCTTC; CDR3: CASQRGHTNYGYTF
size: NA; D: NA; J: TRBJ1-3; V: TRBV6-2/TRBV6-3; DNA: TGTGCCAGCAGTTGGAGGTCAAGCGTCGGAAACACCATATATTTT; CDR3: CASSWRSSVGNTIYF
size: NA; D: NA; J: TRBJ1-4; V: TRBV7-9; DNA: TGTGCCAGCAGCTTAACCCTAGAAGGCAAAAAACTGTTTTTT; CDR3: CASSLTLEGKKLFF
size: NA; D: NA; J: TRBJ1-1; V: TRBV6-1; DNA: TGTGCCAGCAGTGAAAGGAACACTGAAGCTTTCTTT; CDR3: CASSERNTEAFF
size: few; D: TRBD2; J: TRBJ2-3; V: TRBV12-3/TRBV12-4; DNA: TGTGCCAGCAGCCCGAGCGGGAGTGGCACAGATACGCAGTATTTT; CDR3: CASSPSGSGTDTQYF
size: few; D: NA; J: TRBJ1-2; V: TRBV6-1; DNA: TGTGCCAGCACCTCAGCGGCAGGGATGGCTGGCTACACCTTC; CDR3: CASTSAAGMAGYTF
size: NA; D: NA; J: TRBJ2-1; V: TRBV4-3; DNA: TGCGCCAGGATAACCCAGGGAAATGAGCAGTTCTTC; CDR3: CARITQGNEQFF
size: NA; D: TRBD2; J: TRBJ2-7; V: TRBV5-5; DNA: TGTGCCAGCAGCCCCTCTAGCGGGAGTATGTACGAGCAGTACTTC; CDR3: CASSPSSGSMYEQYF
size: few; D: TRBD1; J: TRBJ1-4; V: TRBV12-3/TRBV12-4; DNA: TGTGCCAGCAGCATCTCACCGGGACAGGGGATTGAAAAACTGTTTTTT; CDR3: CASSISPGQGIEKLFF
size: many; D: TRBD1; J: TRBJ1-4; V: TRBV28; DNA: TGTGCCAGCAGTCCCGGACAGGGACGAGAAAAACTGTTTTTT; CDR3: CASSPGQGREKLFF
size: few; D: TRBD2; J: TRBJ2-3; V: TRBV6-1; DNA: TGTGCCAGCAGTATTGTAGCGGGAGAGGGAGATACGCAGTATTTT; CDR3: CASSIVAGEGDTQYF
size: once; D: TRBD1; J: TRBJ2-7; V: TRBV6-5; DNA: TGTGCCAGCAGTTACCTCGGGACAGCTTACGACGAGCAGTACTTC; CDR3: CASSYLGTAYDEQYF
size: NA; D: TRBD2; J: TRBJ2-5; V: TRBV7-2; DNA: TGTGCCAGCAGCCCCCGTATTAGCGGGAGAGAGACCCAGTACTTC; CDR3: CASSPRISGRETQYF